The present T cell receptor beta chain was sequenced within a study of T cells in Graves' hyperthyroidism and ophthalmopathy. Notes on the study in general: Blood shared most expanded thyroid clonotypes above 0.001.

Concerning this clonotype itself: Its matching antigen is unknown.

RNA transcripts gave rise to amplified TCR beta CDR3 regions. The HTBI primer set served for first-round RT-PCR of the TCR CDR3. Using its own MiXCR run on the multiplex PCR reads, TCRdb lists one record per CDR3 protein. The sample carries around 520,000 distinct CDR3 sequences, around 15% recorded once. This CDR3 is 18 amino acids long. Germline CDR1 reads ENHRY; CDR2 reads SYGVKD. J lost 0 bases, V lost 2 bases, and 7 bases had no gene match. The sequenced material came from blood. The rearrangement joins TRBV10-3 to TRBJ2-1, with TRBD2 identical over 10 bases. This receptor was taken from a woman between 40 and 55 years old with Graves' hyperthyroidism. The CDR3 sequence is CAISEGLAVMSSYNEQFF. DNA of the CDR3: TGTGCCATCAGTGAGGGACTAGCGGTGATGAGCTCCTACAATGAGCAGTTCTTC.